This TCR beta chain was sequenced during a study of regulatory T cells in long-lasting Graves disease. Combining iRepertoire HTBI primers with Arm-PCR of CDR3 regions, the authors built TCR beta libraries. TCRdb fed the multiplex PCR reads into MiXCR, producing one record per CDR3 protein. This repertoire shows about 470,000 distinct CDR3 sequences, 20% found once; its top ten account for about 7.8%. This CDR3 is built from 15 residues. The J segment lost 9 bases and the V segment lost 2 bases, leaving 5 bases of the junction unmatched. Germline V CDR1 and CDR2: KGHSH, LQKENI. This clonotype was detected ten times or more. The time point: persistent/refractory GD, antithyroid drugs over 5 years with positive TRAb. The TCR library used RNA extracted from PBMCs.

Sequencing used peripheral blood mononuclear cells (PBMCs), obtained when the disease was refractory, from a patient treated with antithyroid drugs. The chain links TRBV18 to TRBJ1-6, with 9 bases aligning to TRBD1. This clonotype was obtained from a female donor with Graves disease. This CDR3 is CASSPETGGISPLHF. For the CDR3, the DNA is TGTGCCAGCTCACCAGAGACAGGGGGTATTTCACCCCTCCACTTT. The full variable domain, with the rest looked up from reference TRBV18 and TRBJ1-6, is NAGVMQNPRHLVRRRGQEARLRCSPMKGHSHVYWYRQLPEEGLKFMVYLQKENIIDESGMPKERFSAEFPKEGPSILRIQQVVRGDSAAYFCASSPETGGISPLHFGNGTRLTVT.